This T cell receptor beta chain was sequenced for a study of T cell responses to AZD1222 COVID-19 vaccine. Study results and limitations: Donors, mostly white British, included more females; clonal diversity was possibly underestimated. Baseline testing showed seropositivity in only 6 or 7 AZD1222 recipients. Scientists sampled the repertoires only once the peak T cell response had passed.

This clone was counted between two and nine times. Its antigen remains unknown. This CDR3 contains 13 residues. From germline, CDR1 is GTSNPN and CDR2 SVGIG (reference sequence). V was clipped by 0 bases and J by 4 bases, with 7 bases between them. Repertoires were generated with immunoSEQ multiplex PCR, while TCRdb's copy carries only in-frame clones and drops some. The sample carries under 95,000 clones, almost 90% recorded once. This clonotype was obtained from an adult who received the AZD1222 COVID-19 vaccine. The input for sequencing was peripheral blood, taken 28 days after the second AZD1222 dose. V gene TRBV30 combines with J gene TRBJ1-5; D ambiguous. The CDR3 loop is CAWSVNTNQPQHF. The CDR3 DNA reads as TGTGCCTGGAGTGTCAATACTAATCAGCCCCAGCATTTT.